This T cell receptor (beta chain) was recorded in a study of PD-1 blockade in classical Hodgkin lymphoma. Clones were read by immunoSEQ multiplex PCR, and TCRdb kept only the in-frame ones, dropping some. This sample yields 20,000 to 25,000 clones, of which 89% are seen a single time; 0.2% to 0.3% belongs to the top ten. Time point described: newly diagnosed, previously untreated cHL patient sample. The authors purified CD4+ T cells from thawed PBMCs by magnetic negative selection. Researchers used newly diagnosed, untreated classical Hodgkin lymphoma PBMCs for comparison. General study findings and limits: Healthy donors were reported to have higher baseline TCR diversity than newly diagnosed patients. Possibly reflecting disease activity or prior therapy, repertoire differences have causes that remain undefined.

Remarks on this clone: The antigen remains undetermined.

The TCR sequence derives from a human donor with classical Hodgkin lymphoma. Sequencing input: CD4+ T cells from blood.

The CDR3 region has the DNA TGTGCCAGCAGCTTAGCGGGGTCGGGGTTCGGCTACGAGCAGTACTTC. It is translated as CASSLAGSGFGYEQYF. This sequence joins TRBV7-2 and TRBJ2-7; D might be TRBD2 (5 bases). With 0 bases removed from V and 3 bases from J, the gap between germline ends came to 15 bases. The CDR3 spans 16 residues. Per germline, CDR1 SGHTA and CDR2 FQGNSA.